This is a list of T cell receptor beta chains from one sample in a study of blood T cell repertoires in COVID-19. The protocol was immunoSEQ multiplex PCR, while the TCRdb copy is restricted to in-frame clones and leaves out a portion. Found here are fewer than 200,000 clones, roughly 85% of them singletons; the top ten hold less than 3.5%. Sample: peripheral blood. The receptors originated from a human donor with acute or convalescent COVID-19. The donor label of this sample is uncertain. The CDR3 runs from the conserved cysteine through the conserved F or W. Each record gives: clone size, D gene, J gene, V gene, CDR3 protein, CDR3 DNA. D genes are given only for firm matches. Not all rows give a size; the values are once, few, many and, for expanded clones, a class.

clone_size: NA
d_call: TRBD1
j_call: TRBJ1-5
v_call: TRBV6-5
cdr3_aa: CASRETGEGPQHF
cdr3_nt: TGTGCCAGCAGGGAGACAGGGGAAGGGCCCCAGCATTTT

clone_size: once
d_call: TRBD1
j_call: TRBJ2-5
v_call: TRBV24-1
cdr3_aa: CATSDLQGGQETQYF
cdr3_nt: TGTGCCACCAGTGACCTACAGGGGGGACAAGAGACCCAGTACTTC

clone_size: NA
d_call: NA
j_call: TRBJ1-2
v_call: TRBV5-4
cdr3_aa: CASSLRAGHYGYTF
cdr3_nt: TGTGCCAGCAGCTTGCGGGCAGGGCACTATGGCTACACCTTC

clone_size: NA
d_call: NA
j_call: TRBJ2-1
v_call: TRBV5-1
cdr3_aa: CASSPTDTGRPYNEQFF
cdr3_nt: TGCGCCAGCAGCCCAACCGATACAGGGCGGCCCTACAATGAGCAGTTCTTC

clone_size: NA
d_call: NA
j_call: TRBJ1-6
v_call: TRBV2
cdr3_aa: CASSEGVGEALHF
cdr3_nt: TGTGCCAGCAGTGAAGGAGTCGGAGAGGCCCTCCACTTT

clone_size: NA
d_call: NA
j_call: TRBJ1-4
v_call: TRBV5-6
cdr3_aa: CASSPQGATNEKLFF
cdr3_nt: TGTGCCAGCAGCCCCCAGGGCGCAACTAATGAAAAACTGTTTTTT

clone_size: once
d_call: NA
j_call: TRBJ2-3
v_call: TRBV21-1
cdr3_aa: CASSKDPGFPTTDLTDTQYF
cdr3_nt: TGTGCCAGCAGCAAAGATCCGGGGTTCCCAACAACTGACCTCACAGATACGCAGTATTTT

clone_size: NA
d_call: TRBD1
j_call: TRBJ2-7
v_call: TRBV28
cdr3_aa: CASSSRTGGGYEQYF
cdr3_nt: TGTGCCAGCAGTTCGCGGACAGGGGGTGGCTACGAGCAGTACTTC

clone_size: NA
d_call: NA
j_call: TRBJ1-2
v_call: TRBV3-1/TRBV3-2
cdr3_aa: CASSQRGISYGYTF
cdr3_nt: TGTGCCAGCAGCCAAAGGGGGATTAGTTATGGCTACACCTTC

clone_size: NA
d_call: TRBD1
j_call: TRBJ2-2
v_call: TRBV24-1
cdr3_aa: CATSDPAGTGVGELFF
cdr3_nt: TGTGCCACCAGTGACCCCGCCGGGACAGGTGTAGGGGAGCTGTTTTTT

clone_size: NA
d_call: NA
j_call: TRBJ1-6
v_call: TRBV9
cdr3_aa: CASSAMNSPLHF
cdr3_nt: TGTGCCAGCAGCGCCATGAATTCACCCCTCCACTTT

clone_size: few
d_call: TRBD2
j_call: TRBJ2-5
v_call: TRBV30
cdr3_aa: CAWSVAGGRETQYF
cdr3_nt: TGTGCCTGGAGTGTGGCGGGGGGGCGAGAGACCCAGTACTTC

clone_size: NA
d_call: TRBD1
j_call: TRBJ1-5
v_call: TRBV2
cdr3_aa: CASTPGQGAQPQHF
cdr3_nt: TGTGCCAGCACCCCGGGACAGGGGGCTCAGCCCCAGCATTTT

clone_size: NA
d_call: NA
j_call: TRBJ1-2
v_call: TRBV7-8
cdr3_aa: CASSSFGELPSYYGYTF
cdr3_nt: TGTGCCAGCAGCTCGTTCGGGGAACTACCCTCATACTATGGCTACACCTTC

clone_size: NA
d_call: TRBD1
j_call: TRBJ1-6
v_call: TRBV27
cdr3_aa: CASSLRGQGHSPLHF
cdr3_nt: TGTGCCAGCAGTTTGCGGGGACAGGGTCATTCACCCCTCCACTTT

clone_size: NA
d_call: NA
j_call: TRBJ1-5
v_call: TRBV2
cdr3_aa: CASSSLTSNQPQHF
cdr3_nt: TGTGCCAGCAGTTCCCTAACTAGCAATCAGCCCCAGCATTTT

clone_size: NA
d_call: TRBD1
j_call: TRBJ2-7
v_call: TRBV27
cdr3_aa: CASSLLGTGSYEQYF
cdr3_nt: TGTGCCAGCAGTTTACTTGGGACAGGGTCCTACGAGCAGTACTTC

clone_size: NA
d_call: TRBD1
j_call: TRBJ1-6
v_call: TRBV6-2/TRBV6-3
cdr3_aa: CASSYPATGKSSYNSPLHF
cdr3_nt: TGTGCCAGCAGTTACCCAGCGACAGGGAAGAGCTCCTATAATTCACCCCTCCACTTT

clone_size: NA
d_call: NA
j_call: TRBJ2-3
v_call: TRBV7-2
cdr3_aa: CASSLDEGARRRGQYF
cdr3_nt: TGTGCCAGCAGCTTAGATGAGGGCGCACGCCGCCGAGGGCAGTATTTT

clone_size: NA
d_call: TRBD1
j_call: TRBJ1-1
v_call: TRBV5-1
cdr3_aa: CASSWGQGVAEAFF
cdr3_nt: TGCGCCAGCAGCTGGGGACAGGGGGTCGCTGAAGCTTTCTTT